This TCR beta chain was documented in a study of T cell responses to AZD1222 COVID-19 vaccine. In the study overall: Timing groups of about 4 and about 12 weeks for second doses were pooled.

Remarks on this clone: What it recognizes is unknown.

The germline CDR1 and CDR2 sequences are DFQATT and SNEGSKA (reference sequence). V was cut by 1 base and J by 4 bases, with 1 base left in between. The CDR3 is 10 amino acids. Sequenced by immunoSEQ multiplex PCR; TCRdb stores in-frame clones only, minus some. The data hold fewer than 100,000 clones, with around 90% observed a single time. Study-level results: Most donors were white British, females outnumbered males, and clonal diversity was possibly underestimated. Among those given AZD1222, only 6 or 7 were seropositive at baseline.

The sample here was peripheral blood, taken on day 0 of AZD1222 vaccination. This sequence joins TRBV20-1 and TRBJ1-1; D remains unclear. The sequence was collected from an adult in good health. The CDR3 is CSARATEAFF. The CDR3 DNA is TGCAGTGCTAGAGCCACTGAAGCTTTCTTT.